This T cell receptor (beta chain) was captured in a study of blood T cell repertoires in COVID-19. Background on the study: Italy, Spain and the United States were the sources of the convalescent and acute COVID-19 samples. Nucleic acid was either cDNA or gDNA, and it came from T cells, B-cell-depleted T cells, or PBMCs.

This clone occurred once. Participants reported their clinical history, and cohort assignment relied on those reports. The CDR3 contains 13 residues. Trimming removed 10 bases from V and 5 bases from J; junction bases left unmatched: 10. Germline V CDR1 and CDR2: SGHRS, YFSETQ. Original handling: Reference gene primers were amplified, and this amplification served to estimate nucleated cell counts. Some clones are missing from TCRdb's copy, which holds only in-frame ones; the method was immunoSEQ multiplex PCR. V, J and clone size were drawn from that table, and D and trimming were deduced from the DNA. Seen here are 100,000 to 150,000 clones, around 84% observed once, and the top ten hold around 2.4%.

This chain links TRBV5-1 with TRBJ2-7, with 9 nucleotides matching TRBD2. The sequenced material came from PBMCs or T cells enriched from blood (not recorded which). The TCR was taken from a man aged 35-49 years with acute COVID-19. CDR3 bases: TGCGCCCGCGGGGCGGGGGGGAGCAACGAGCAGTACTTC. Amino acid sequence: CARGAGGSNEQYF.